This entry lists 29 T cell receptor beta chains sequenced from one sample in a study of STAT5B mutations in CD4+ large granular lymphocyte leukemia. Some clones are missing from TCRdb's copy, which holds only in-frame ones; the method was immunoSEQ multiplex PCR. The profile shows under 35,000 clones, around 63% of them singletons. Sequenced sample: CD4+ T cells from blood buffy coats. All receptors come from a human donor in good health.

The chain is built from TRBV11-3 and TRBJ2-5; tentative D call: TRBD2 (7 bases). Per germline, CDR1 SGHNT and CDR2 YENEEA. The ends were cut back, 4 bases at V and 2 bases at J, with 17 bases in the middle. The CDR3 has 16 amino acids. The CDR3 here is CASSSAGRGKQETQYF. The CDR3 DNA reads TGTGCCAGCAGCTCCGCGGGGAGGGGGAAGCAAGAGACCCAGTACTTC.

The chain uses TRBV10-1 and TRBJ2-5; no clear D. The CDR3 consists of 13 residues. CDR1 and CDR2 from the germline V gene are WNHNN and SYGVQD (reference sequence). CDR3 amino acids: CALPQDEQETQYF. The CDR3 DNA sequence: TGCGCTTTACCCCAAGACGAGCAAGAGACCCAGTACTTC.

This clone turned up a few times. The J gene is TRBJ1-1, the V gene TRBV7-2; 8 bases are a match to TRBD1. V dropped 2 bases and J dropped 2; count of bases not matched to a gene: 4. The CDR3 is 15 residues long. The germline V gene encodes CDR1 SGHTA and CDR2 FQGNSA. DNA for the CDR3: TGTGCCAGCAGCTTAAGGACAGGGACAAACACTGAAGCTTTCTTT. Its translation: CASSLRTGTNTEAFF.

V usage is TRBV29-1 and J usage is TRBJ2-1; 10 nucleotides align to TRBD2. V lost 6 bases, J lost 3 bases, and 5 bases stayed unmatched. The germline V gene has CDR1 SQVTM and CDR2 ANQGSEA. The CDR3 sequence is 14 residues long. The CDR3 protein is CSVVTSGVYNEQFF. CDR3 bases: TGCAGCGTAGTTACTAGCGGGGTCTACAATGAGCAGTTCTTC.

CDR3 sequence reads: CASSPDTQYF. CDR3 nucleotide sequence: TGTGCCAGCTCACCAGATACGCAGTATTTT. The rearrangement joins TRBV18 to TRBJ2-3; D gene uncertain. Germline V gives CDR1 KGHSH, CDR2 LQKENI. V lost 2 bases and J 6 bases, leaving 0 bases between the germline ends. The CDR3 sequence is 10 residues long.

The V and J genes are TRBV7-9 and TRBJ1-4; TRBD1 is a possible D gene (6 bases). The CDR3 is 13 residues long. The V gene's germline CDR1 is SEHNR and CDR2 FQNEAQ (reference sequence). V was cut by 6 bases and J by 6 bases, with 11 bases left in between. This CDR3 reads CASRQGNDEKLFF. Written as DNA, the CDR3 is TGTGCCAGCAGACAGGGAAACGATGAAAAACTGTTTTTT.

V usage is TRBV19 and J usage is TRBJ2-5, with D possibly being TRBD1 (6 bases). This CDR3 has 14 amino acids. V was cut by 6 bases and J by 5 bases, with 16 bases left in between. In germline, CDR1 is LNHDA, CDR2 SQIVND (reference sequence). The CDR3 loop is CASRFQTGEETQYF. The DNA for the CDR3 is TGTGCCAGTAGATTCCAGACAGGTGAGGAGACCCAGTACTTC.

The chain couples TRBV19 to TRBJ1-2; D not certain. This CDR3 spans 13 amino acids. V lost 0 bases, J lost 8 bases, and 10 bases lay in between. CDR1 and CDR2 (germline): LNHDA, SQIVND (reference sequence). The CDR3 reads CASSIEGSLGYTF. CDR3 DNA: TGTGCCAGTAGTATAGAGGGATCCCTCGGCTACACCTTC.

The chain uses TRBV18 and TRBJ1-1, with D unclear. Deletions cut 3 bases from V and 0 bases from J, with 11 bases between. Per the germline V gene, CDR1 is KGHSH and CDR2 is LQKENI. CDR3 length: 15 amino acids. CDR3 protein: CASSPGPGLNTEAFF. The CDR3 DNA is TGTGCCAGCTCACCTGGTCCGGGGTTGAACACTGAAGCTTTCTTT.

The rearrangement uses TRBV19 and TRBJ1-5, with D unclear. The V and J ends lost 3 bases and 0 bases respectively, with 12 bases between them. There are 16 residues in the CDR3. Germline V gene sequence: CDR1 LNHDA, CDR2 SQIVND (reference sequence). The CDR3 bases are TGTGCCAGTAGTATTGGAGGACGGAGTAGCAATCAGCCCCAGCATTTT. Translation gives CASSIGGRSSNQPQHF.

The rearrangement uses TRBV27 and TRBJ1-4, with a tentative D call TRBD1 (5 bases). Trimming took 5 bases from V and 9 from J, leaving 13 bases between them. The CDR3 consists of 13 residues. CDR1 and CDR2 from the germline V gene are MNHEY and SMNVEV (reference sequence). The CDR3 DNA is TGTGCCAGCAGTGCCATGGGGGGACAAAAACTGTTTTTT. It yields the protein CASSAMGGQKLFF.

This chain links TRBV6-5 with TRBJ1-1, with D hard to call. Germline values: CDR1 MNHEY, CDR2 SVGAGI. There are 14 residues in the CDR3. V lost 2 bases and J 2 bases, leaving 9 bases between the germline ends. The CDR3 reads CASSYGRGNTEAFF. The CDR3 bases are TGTGCCAGCAGTTACGGACGGGGAAACACTGAAGCTTTCTTT.

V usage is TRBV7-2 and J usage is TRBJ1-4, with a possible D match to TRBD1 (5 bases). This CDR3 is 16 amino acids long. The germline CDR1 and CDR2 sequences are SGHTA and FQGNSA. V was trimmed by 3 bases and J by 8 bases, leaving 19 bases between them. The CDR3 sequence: CASSFRGGGVREKLFF. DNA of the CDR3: TGTGCCAGCAGCTTTAGGGGCGGGGGGGTCCGGGAAAAACTGTTTTTT.

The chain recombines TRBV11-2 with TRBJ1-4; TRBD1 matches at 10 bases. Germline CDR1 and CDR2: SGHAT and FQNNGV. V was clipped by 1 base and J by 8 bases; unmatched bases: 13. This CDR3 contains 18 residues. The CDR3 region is CASSLGSSSGQGNEKLFF. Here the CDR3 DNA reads TGTGCCAGCAGCTTAGGGAGTTCCTCGGGACAGGGGAACGAAAAACTGTTTTTT.

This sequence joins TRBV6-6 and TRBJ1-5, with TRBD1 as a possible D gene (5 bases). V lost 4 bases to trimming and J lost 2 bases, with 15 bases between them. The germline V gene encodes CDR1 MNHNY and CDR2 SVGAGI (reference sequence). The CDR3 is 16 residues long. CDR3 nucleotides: TGTGCCAGCAGTTCCACCAGGGAAGGAGGCAATCAGCCCCAGCATTTT. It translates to CASSSTREGGNQPQHF.

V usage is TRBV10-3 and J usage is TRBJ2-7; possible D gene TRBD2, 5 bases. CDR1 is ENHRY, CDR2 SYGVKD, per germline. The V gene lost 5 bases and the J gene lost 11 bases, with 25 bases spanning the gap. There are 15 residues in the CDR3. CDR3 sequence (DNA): TGTGCCATCAGTCGAGGAGGTGCCCGCATGTCCGTTAAGTACTTC. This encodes CAISRGGARMSVKYF.

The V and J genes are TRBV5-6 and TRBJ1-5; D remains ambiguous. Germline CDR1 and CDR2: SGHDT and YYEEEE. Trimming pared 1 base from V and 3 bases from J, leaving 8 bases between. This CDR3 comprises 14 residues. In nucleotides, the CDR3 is TGTGCCAGCAGCTTGTTTGCAGTCAATCAGCCCCAGCATTTT. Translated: CASSLFAVNQPQHF.

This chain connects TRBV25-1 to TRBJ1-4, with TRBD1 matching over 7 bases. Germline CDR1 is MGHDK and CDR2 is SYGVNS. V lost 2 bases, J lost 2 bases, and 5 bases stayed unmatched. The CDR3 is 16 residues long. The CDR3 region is CASSEKGASTNEKLFF. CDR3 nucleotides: TGTGCCAGCAGTGAAAAGGGGGCAAGTACTAATGAAAAACTGTTTTTT.

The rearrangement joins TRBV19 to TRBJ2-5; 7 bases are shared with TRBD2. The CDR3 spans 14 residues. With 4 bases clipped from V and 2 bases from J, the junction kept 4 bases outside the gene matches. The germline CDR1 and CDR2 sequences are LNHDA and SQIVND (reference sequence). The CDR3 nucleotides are TGTGCCAGTAGTAGGGGGAGGGAGCAAGAGACCCAGTACTTC. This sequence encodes CASSRGREQETQYF.

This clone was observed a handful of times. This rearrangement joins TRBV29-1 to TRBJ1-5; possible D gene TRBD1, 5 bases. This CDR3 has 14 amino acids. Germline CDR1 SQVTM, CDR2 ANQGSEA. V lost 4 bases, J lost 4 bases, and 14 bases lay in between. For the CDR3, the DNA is TGCAGCGTTGTGACCGCGGGGGGTAATCAGCCCCAGCATTTT. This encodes CSVVTAGGNQPQHF. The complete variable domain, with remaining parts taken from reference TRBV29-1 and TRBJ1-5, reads SAVISQKPSRDICQRGTSLTIQCQVDSQVTMMFWYRQQPGQSLTLIATANQGSEATYESGFVIDKFPISRPNLTFSTLTVSNMSPEDSSIYLCSVVTAGGNQPQHFGDGTRLSIL.

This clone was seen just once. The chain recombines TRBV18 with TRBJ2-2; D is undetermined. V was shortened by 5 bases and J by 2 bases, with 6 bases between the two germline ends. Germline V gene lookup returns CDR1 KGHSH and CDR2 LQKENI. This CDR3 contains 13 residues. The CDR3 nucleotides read TGTGCCAGCTCAGCCACAAACACCGGGGAGCTGTTTTTT. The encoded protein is CASSATNTGELFF.

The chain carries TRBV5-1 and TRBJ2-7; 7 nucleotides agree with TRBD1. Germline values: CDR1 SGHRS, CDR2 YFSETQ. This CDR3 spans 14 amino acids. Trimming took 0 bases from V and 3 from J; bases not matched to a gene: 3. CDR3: CASSLGDRYYEQYF. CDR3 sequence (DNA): TGCGCCAGCAGCTTGGGGGACAGATACTACGAGCAGTACTTC.

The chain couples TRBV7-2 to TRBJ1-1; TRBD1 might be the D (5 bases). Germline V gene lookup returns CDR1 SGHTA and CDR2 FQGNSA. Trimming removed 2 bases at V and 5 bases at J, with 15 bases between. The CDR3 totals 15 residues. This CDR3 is CASSLNPTRGTEAFF. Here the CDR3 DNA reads TGTGCCAGCAGCTTAAATCCAACAAGGGGAACTGAAGCTTTCTTT.

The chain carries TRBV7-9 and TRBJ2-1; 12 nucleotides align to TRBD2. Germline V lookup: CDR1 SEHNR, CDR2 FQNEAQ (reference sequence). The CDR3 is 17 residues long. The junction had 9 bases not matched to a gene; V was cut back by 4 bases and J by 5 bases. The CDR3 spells CASSSTSGGVQDNEQFF. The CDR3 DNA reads TGTGCCAGCAGCTCGACTAGCGGGGGTGTCCAAGACAATGAGCAGTTCTTC.

In DNA form, the CDR3 reads TGTGCCAGCAGCAGAGGACAGTTCAACACCGGGGAGCTGTTTTTT. Residues: CASSRGQFNTGELFF. V gene TRBV6-6 combines with J gene TRBJ2-2; TRBD1 is a possible D gene (6 bases). The CDR3 is 15 amino acids. The germline gives CDR1 MNHNY, CDR2 SVGAGI (reference sequence). Trimming removed 6 bases at V and 2 bases at J, with 13 bases between.

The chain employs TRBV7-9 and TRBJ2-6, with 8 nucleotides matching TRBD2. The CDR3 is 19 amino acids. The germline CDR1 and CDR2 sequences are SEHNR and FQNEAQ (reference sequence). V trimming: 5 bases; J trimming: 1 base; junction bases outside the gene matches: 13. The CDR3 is CASSPGGEGISSGANVLTF. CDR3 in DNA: TGTGCCAGCAGCCCCGGGGGGGAAGGAATTTCTTCTGGGGCCAACGTCCTGACTTTC.

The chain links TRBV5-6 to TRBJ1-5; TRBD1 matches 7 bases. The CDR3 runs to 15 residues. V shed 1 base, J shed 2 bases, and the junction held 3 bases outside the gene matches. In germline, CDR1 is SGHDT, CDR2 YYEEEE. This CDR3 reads CASSLRQGGNQPQHF. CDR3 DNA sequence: TGTGCCAGCAGCTTGCGTCAGGGGGGCAATCAGCCCCAGCATTTT.

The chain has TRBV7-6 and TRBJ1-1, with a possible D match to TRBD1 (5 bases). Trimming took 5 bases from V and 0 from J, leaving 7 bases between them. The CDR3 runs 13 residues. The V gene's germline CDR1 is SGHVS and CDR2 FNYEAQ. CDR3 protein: CASSPTVNTEAFF. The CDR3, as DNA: TGTGCCAGCAGCCCGACAGTGAACACTGAAGCTTTCTTT.

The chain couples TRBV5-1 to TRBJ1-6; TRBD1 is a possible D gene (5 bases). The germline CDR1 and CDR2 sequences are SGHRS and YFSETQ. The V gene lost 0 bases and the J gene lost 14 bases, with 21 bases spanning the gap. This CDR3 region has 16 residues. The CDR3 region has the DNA TGCGCCAGCAGCTTGGCAGGAGGGGTTGGTTTTGATTCCCTCCACTTT. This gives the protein CASSLAGGVGFDSLHF.